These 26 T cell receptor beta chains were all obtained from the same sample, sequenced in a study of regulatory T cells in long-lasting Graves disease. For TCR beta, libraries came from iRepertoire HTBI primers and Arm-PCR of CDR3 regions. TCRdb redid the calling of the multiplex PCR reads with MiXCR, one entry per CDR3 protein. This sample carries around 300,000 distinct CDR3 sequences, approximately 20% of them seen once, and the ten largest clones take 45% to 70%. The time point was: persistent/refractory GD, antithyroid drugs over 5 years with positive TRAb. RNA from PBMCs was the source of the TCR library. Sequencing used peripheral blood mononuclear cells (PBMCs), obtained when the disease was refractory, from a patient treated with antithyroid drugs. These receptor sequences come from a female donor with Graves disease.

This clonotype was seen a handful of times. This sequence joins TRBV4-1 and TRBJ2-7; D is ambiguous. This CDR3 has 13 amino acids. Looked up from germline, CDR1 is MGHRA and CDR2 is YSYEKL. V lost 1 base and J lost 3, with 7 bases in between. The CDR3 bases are TGCGCCAGCAGCCAAGGCGAGTACTACGAGCAGTACTTC. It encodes CASSQGEYYEQYF.

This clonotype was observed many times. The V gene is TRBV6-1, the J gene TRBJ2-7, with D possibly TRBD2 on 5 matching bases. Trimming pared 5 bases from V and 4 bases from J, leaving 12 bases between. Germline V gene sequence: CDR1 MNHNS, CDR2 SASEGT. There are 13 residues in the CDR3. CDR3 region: CASSPLGRYEQYF. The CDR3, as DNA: TGTGCCAGCAGTCCCCTGGGGAGATACGAGCAGTACTTC.

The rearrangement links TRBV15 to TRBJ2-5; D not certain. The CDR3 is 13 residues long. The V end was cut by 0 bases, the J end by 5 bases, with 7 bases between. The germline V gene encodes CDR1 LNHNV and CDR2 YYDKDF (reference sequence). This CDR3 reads CATSRDFFETQYF. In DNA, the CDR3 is TGTGCCACCAGCAGAGATTTTTTCGAGACCCAGTACTTC.

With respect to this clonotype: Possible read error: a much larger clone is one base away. In DNA, the CDR3 is TGTGCCAGCAGGAGACATTTCCAAGAGACCCAGTACTTC. It codes for CASRRHFQETQYF. V and J are TRBV6-1 and TRBJ2-5; D not resolved. The CDR3 spans 13 residues. Trimming left V 6 bases short and J 1 base short, with 9 bases between. From germline, CDR1 is MNHNS and CDR2 SASEGT.

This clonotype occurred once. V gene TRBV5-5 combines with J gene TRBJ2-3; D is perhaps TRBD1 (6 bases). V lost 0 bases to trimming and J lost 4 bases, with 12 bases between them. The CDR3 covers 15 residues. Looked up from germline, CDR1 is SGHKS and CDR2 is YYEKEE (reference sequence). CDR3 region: CASSLGYRVADTQYF. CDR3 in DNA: TGTGCCAGCAGCTTGGGTTACAGGGTTGCAGATACGCAGTATTTT.

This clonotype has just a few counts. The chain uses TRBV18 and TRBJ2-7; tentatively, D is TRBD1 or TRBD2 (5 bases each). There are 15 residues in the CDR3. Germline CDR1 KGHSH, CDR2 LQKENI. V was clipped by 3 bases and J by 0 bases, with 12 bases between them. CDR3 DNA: TGTGCCAGCTCACCCGGGGCGGCAAACTCCTACGAGCAGTACTTC. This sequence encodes CASSPGAANSYEQYF.

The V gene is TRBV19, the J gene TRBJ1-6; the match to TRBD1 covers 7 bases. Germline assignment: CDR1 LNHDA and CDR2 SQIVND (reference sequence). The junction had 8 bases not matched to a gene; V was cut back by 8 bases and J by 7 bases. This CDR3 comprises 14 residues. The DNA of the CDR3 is TGTGCCAGTGGGCCGGGACAGAAAAATTCACCCCTCCACTTT. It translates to CASGPGQKNSPLHF.

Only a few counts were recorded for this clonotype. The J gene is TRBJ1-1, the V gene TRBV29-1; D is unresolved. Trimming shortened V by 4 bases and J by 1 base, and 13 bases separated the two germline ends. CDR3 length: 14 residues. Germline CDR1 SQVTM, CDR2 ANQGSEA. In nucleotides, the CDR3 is TGCAGCGTTGCAATCTCTCCAGGGAACACTGAAGCTTTCTTT. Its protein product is CSVAISPGNTEAFF.

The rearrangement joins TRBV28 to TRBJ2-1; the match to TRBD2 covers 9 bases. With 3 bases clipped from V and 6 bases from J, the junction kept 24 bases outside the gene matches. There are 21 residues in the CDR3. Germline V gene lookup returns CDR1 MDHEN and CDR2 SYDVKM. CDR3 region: CASSLAKQGLFGWGLANEQFF. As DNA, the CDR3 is TGTGCCAGCAGTTTGGCAAAACAGGGATTATTTGGTTGGGGACTAGCCAATGAGCAGTTCTTC.

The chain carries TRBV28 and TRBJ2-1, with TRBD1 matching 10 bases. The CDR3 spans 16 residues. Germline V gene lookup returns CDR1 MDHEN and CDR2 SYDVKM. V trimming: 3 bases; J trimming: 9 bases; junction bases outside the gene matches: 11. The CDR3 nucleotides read TGTGCCAGCAGTTTGGCTTGGGGACAGGGGATCGCTGAGCAGTTCTTC. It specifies CASSLAWGQGIAEQFF.

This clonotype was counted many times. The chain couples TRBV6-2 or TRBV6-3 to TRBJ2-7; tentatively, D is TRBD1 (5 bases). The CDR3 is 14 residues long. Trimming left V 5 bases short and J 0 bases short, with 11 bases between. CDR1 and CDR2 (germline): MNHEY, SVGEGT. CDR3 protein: CASSIQAYSYEQYF. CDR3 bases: TGTGCCAGCAGTATACAGGCTTACTCCTACGAGCAGTACTTC.

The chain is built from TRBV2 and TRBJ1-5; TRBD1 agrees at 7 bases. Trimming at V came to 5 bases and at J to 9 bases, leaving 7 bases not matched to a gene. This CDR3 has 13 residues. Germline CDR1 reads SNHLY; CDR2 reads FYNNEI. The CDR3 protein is CASSSDRDRPQHF. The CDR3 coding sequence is TGTGCCAGCAGTTCTGACAGGGATCGGCCCCAGCATTTT.

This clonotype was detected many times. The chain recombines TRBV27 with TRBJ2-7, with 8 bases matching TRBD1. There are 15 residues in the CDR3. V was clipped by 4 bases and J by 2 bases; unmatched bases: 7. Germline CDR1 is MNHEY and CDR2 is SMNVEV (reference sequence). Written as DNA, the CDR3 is TGTGCCAGCAGTTGGAACAGGGGGGCCGCCTACGAGCAGTACTTC. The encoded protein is CASSWNRGAAYEQYF.

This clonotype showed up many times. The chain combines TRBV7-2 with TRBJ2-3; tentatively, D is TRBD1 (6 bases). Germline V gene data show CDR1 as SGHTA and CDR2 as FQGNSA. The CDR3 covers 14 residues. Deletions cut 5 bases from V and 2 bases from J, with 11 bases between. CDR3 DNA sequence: TGTGCCAGCAGCCTGGGACAACACACAGATACGCAGTATTTT. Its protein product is CASSLGQHTDTQYF.

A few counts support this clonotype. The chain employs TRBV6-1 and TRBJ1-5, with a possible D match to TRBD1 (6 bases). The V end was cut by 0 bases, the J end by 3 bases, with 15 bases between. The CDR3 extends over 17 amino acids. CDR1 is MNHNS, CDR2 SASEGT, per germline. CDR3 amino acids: CASSEAFDRFSNQPQHF. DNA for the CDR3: TGTGCCAGCAGTGAAGCCTTCGACAGGTTTTCCAATCAGCCCCAGCATTTT.

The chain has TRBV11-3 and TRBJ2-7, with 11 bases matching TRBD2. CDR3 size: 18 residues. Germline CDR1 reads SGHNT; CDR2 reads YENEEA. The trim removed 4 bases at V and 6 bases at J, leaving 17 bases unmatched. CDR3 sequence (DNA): TGTGCCAGCAGCTCACGGGAAACTACTAGCGGGAGTTTAGGCGAGCAGTACTTC. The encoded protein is CASSSRETTSGSLGEQYF.

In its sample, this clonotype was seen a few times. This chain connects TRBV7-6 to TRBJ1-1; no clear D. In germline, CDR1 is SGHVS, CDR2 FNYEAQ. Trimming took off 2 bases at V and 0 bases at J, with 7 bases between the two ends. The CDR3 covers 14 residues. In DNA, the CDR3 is TGTGCCAGCAGCTTAAACCGGGTGAACACTGAAGCTTTCTTT. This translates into CASSLNRVNTEAFF.

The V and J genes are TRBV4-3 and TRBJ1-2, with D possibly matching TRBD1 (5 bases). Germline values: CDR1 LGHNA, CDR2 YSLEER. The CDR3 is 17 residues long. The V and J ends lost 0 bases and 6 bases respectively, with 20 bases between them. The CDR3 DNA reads TGCGCCAGCAGCCAAGATAGTTCAGGGTGGGTGTATAATGGCTACACCTTC. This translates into CASSQDSSGWVYNGYTF.

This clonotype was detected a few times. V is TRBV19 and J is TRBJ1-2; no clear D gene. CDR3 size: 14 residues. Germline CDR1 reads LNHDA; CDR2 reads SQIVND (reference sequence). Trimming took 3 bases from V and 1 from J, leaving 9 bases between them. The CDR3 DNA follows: TGTGCCAGTAGTATGTCAGATTTTAACTATGGCTACACCTTC. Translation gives CASSMSDFNYGYTF.

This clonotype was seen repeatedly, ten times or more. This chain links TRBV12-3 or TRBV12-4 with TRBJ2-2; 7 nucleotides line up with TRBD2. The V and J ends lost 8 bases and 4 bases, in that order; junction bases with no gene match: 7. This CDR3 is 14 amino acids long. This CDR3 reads CASGGERGTGELFF. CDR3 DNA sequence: TGTGCCAGCGGAGGGGAGCGGGGCACCGGGGAGCTGTTTTTT.

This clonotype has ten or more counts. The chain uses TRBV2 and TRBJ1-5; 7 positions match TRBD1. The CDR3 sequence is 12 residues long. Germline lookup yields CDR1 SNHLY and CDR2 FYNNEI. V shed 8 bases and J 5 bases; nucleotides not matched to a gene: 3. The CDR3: CASHTGDQPQHF. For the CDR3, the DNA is TGTGCCAGCCACACAGGGGATCAGCCCCAGCATTTT.

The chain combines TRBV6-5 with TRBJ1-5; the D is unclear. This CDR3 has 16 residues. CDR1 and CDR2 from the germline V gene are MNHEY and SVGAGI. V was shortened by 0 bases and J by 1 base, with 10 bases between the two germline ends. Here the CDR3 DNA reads TGTGCCAGCAGTTACTCGACGGGAGAGAGCAATCAGCCCCAGCATTTT. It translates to CASSYSTGESNQPQHF.

CDR3 amino acids: CAISGPSGSSYEQYF. The CDR3, as DNA: TGTGCCATCAGTGGGCCTAGCGGGAGCTCCTACGAGCAGTACTTC. This sequence joins TRBV10-3 and TRBJ2-7, with 10 bases lining up with TRBD2. V lost 4 bases and J lost 0; bases outside the gene matches: 3. Per the germline V gene, CDR1 is ENHRY and CDR2 is SYGVKD. The CDR3 is 15 amino acids.

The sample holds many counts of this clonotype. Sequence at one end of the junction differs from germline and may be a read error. CDR3: CASSQAGVGANVLTF. The CDR3 nucleotides are TGTGCCAGCAGTCAAGCGGGAGTTGGGGCCAACGTCCTGACTTTC. The chain carries TRBV6-1 and TRBJ2-6; TRBD2 aligns across 8 bases. Germline V gene sequence: CDR1 MNHNS, CDR2 SASEGT. This CDR3 region has 15 residues.

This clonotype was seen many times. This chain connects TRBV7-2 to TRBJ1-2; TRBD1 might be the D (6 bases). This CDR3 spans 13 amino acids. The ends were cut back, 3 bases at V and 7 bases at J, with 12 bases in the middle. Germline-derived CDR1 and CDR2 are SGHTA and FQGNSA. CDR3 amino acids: CASSFTPTGGYTF. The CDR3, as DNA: TGTGCCAGCAGCTTTACACCGACAGGTGGCTACACCTTC. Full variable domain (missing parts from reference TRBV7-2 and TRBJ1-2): GAGVSQSPSNKVTEKGKDVELRCDPISGHTALYWYRQSLGQGLEFLIYFQGNSAPDKSGLPSDRFSAERTGGSVSTLTIQRTQQEDSAVYLCASSFTPTGGYTFGSGTRLTVV.

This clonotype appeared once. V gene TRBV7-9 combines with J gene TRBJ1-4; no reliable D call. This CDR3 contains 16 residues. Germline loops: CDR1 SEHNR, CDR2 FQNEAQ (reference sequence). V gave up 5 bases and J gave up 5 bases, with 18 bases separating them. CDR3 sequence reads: CASSATRGYPNEKLFF. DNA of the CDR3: TGTGCCAGCAGCGCAACCCGGGGTTACCCGAATGAAAAACTGTTTTTT.